This T cell receptor beta chain was found in a study of T cell responses to AZD1222 COVID-19 vaccine. Background on the study: Second doses that came at about 4 or about 12 weeks were put together. Study results and caveats: A mostly white British donor set with more females was recruited, and clonal diversity was possibly underestimated. Two AZD1222 doses significantly raised spike-specific TCR breadth and depth over controls.

Measured with immunoSEQ multiplex PCR; TCRdb has only the in-frame clones, and not every one. The sample holds fewer than 150,000 clones, under 85% seen once. A note on this clone: Its cognate antigen is unknown.

The specimen comprised peripheral blood, sampled on day 0 of AZD1222 vaccination. The receptor was isolated from an adult in good health.

CDR3 protein: CSVAGQGQETQYF. The DNA of the CDR3 is TGCAGCGTGGCGGGACAGGGCCAAGAGACCCAGTACTTC. The rearrangement uses TRBV29-1 and TRBJ2-5; 9 nucleotides line up with TRBD1. The CDR3 spans 13 residues. Losses at the gene ends were 6 bases for V and 1 base for J; bases not matched to a gene: 3. The germline CDR1 and CDR2 sequences are SQVTM and ANQGSEA.